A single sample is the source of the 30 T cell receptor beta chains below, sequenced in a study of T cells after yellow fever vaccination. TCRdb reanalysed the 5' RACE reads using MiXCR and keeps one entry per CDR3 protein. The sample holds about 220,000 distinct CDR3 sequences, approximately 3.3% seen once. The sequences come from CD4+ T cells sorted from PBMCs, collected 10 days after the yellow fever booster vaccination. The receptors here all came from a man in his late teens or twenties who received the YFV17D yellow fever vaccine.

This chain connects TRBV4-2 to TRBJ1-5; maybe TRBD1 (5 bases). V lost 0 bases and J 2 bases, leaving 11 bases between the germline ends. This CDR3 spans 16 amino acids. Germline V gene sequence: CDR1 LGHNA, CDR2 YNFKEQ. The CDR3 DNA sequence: TGTGCCAGCAGCCAAGAGGGGGTGGTAGGCAATCAGCCCCAGCATTTT. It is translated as CASSQEGVVGNQPQHF.

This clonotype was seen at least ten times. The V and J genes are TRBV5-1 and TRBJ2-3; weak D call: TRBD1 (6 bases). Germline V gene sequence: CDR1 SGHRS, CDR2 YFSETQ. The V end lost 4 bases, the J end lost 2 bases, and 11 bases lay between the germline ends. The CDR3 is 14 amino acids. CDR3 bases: TGCGCCAGCAGCCCTACAGGGAACACAGATACGCAGTATTTT. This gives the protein CASSPTGNTDTQYF.

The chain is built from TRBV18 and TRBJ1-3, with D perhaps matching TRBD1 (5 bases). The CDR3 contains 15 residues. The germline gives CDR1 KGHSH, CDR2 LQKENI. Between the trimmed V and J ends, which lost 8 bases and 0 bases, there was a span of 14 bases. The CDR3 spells CASTSSGASGNTIYF. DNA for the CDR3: TGTGCCAGCACAAGTAGCGGGGCCTCTGGAAACACCATATATTTT.

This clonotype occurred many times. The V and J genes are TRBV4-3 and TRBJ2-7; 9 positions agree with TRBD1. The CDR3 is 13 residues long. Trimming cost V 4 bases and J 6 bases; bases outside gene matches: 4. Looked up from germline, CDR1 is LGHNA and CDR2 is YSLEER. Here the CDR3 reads CASSPGTGFEQYF. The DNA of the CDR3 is TGCGCCAGCAGCCCCGGGACAGGGTTCGAGCAGTACTTC.

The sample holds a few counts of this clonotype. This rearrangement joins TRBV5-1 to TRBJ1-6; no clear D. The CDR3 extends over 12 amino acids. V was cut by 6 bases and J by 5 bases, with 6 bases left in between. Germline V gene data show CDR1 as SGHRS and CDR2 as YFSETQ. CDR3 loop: CASKRDNSPLHF. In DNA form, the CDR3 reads TGCGCCAGCAAAAGGGATAATTCACCCCTCCACTTT.

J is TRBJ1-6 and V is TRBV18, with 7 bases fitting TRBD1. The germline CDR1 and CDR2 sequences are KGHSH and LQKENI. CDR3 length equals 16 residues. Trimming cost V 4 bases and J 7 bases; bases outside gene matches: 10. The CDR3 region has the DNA TGTGCCAGCTCACTGTCGACAGGGATGAGGAATTCACCCCTCCACTTT. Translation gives CASSLSTGMRNSPLHF. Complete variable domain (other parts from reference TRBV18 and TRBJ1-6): NAGVMQNPRHLVRRRGQEARLRCSPMKGHSHVYWYRQLPEEGLKFMVYLQKENIIDESGMPKERFSAEFPKEGPSILRIQQVVRGDSAAYFCASSLSTGMRNSPLHFGNGTRLTVT.

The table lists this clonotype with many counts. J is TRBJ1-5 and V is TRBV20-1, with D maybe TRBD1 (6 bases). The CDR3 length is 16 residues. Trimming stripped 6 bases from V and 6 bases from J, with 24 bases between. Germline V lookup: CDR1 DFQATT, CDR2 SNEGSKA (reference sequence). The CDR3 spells CSATHGQTRVGQPQHF. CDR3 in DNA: TGCAGTGCCACACATGGACAGACCCGGGTAGGTCAGCCCCAGCATTTT.

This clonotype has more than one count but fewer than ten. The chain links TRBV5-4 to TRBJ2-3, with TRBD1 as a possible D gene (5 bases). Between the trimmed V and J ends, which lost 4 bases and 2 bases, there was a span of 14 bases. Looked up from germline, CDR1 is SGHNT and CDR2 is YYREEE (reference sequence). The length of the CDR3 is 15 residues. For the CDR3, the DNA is TGTGCCAGCAGCCGAATGCAGGACATCACAGATACGCAGTATTTT. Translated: CASSRMQDITDTQYF.

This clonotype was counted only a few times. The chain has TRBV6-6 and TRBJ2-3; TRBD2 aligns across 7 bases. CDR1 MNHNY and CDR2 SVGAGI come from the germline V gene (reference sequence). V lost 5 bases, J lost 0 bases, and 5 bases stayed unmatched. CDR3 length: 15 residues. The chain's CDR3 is CASSTSASSTDTQYF. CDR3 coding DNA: TGTGCCAGCAGTACTAGCGCTTCTAGCACAGATACGCAGTATTTT.

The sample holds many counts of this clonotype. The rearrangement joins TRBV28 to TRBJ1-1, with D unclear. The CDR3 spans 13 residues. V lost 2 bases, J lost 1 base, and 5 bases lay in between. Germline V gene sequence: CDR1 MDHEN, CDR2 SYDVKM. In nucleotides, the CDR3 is TGTGCCAGCAGTTTAAGGGAGAACACTGAAGCTTTCTTT. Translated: CASSLRENTEAFF.

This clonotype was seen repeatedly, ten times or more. The CDR3: CASAAGGASNEKLFF. CDR3 nucleotide sequence: TGTGCCAGCGCCGCAGGGGGCGCGTCTAATGAAAAACTGTTTTTT. V and J are TRBV28 and TRBJ1-4, with 8 bases fitting TRBD1. There are 15 residues in the CDR3. Germline V CDR1 and CDR2: MDHEN, SYDVKM. After removal of 8 bases from V and 3 bases from J, the junction contained 8 bases not matched to a gene.

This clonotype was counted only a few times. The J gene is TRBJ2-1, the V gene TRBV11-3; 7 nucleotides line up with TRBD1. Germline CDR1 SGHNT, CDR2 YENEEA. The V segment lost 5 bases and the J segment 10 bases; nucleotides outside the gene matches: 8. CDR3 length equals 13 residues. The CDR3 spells CASSPGTAGEQFF. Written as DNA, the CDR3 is TGTGCCAGCAGCCCAGGGACAGCCGGGGAGCAGTTCTTC.

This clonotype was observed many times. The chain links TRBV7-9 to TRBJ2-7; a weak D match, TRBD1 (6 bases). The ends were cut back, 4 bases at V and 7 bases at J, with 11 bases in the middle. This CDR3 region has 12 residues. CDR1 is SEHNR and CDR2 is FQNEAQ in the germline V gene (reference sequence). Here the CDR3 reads CASSWLQGEQYV. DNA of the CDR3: TGTGCCAGCAGCTGGCTACAGGGAGAGCAGTACGTC.

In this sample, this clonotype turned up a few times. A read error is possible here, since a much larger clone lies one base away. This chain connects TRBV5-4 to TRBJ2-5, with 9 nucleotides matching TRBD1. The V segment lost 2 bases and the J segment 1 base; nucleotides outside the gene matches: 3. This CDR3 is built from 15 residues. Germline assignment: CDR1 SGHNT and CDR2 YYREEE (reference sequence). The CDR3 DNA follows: TGTGCCAGCAGCTTCCCGACAGGGGGCCAAGAGACCCAGTACTTC. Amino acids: CASSFPTGGQETQYF.

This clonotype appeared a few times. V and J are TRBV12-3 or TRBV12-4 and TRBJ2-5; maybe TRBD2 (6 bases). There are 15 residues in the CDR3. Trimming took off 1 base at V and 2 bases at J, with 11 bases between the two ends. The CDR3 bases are TGTGCCAGCAGTTTAGGGGCTAGCGTACAAGAGACCCAGTACTTC. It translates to CASSLGASVQETQYF.

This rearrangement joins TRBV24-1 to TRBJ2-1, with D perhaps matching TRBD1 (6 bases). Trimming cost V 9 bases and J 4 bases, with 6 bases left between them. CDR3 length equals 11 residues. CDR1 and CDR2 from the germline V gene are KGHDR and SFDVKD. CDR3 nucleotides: TGTGCCACCGGGACATACAATGAGCAGTTCTTC. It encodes CATGTYNEQFF.

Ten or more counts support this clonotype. CDR3 bases: TGTGCCACCAGTGATTCCCGGGTAACAGAGACCCAGTACTTC. Encoded protein: CATSDSRVTETQYF. The chain employs TRBV24-1 and TRBJ2-5; no clear D gene. Germline loops: CDR1 KGHDR, CDR2 SFDVKD. The ends were cut back, 2 bases at V and 4 bases at J, with 10 bases in the middle. The CDR3 has 14 amino acids.

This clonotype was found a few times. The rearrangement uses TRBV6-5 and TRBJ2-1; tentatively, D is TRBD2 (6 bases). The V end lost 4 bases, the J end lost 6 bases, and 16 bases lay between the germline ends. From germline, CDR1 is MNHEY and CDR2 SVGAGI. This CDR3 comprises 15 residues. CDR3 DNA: TGTGCCAGCAGTTCAACAACCGCGGGGTCCAATGAGCAGTTCTTC. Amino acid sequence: CASSSTTAGSNEQFF.

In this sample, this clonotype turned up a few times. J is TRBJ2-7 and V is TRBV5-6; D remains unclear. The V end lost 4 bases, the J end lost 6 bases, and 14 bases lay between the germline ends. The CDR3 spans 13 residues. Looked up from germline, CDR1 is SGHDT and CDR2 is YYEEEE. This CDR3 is CASSRNRVGEQYV. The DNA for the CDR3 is TGTGCCAGCAGCCGGAACCGGGTGGGCGAGCAGTACGTC.

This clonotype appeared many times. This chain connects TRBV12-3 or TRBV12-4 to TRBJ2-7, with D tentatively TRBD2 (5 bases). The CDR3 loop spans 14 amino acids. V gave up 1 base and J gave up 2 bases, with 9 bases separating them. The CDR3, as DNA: TGTGCCAGCAGTTTAGTGGACTGGCCCTACGAGCAGTACTTC. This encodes CASSLVDWPYEQYF.

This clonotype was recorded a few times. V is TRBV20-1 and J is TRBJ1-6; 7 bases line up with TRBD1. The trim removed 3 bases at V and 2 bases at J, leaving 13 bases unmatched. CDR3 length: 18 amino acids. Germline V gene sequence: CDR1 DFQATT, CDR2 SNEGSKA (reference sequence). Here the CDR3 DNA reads TGCAGTGCTAGGTGGGGGACAGTCGGTACCGCCTATAATTCACCCCTCCACTTT. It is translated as CSARWGTVGTAYNSPLHF.

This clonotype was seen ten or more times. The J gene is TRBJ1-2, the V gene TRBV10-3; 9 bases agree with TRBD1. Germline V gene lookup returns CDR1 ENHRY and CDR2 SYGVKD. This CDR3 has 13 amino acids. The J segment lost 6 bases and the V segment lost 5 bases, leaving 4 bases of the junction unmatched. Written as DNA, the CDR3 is TGTGCCATCAGTCGGACAGGGGAGGATGGCTACACCTTC. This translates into CAISRTGEDGYTF.

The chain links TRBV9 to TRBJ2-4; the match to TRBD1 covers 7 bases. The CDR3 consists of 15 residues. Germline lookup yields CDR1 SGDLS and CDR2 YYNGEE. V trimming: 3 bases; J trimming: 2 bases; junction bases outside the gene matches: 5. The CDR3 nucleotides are TGTGCCAGCAGCGCCACGGGACAGACCAAAAACATTCAGTACTTC. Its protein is CASSATGQTKNIQYF.

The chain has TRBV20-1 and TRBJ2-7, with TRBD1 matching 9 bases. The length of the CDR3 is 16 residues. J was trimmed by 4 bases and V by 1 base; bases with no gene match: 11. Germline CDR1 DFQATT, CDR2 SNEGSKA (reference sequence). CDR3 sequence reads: CSARGSTGQGRYEQYF. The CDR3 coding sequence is TGCAGTGCTAGAGGGAGTACAGGACAGGGGAGGTACGAGCAGTACTTC.

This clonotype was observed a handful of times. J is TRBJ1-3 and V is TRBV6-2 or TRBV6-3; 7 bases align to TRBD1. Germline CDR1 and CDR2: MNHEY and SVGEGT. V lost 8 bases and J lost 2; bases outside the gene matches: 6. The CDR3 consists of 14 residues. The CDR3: CASRGGGTGNTIYF. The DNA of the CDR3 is TGTGCCAGCCGTGGAGGGGGCACTGGAAACACCATATATTTT.

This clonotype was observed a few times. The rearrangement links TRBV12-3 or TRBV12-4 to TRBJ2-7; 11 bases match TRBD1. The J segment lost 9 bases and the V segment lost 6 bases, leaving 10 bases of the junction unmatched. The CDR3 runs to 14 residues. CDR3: CASRRGTGGQRQYF. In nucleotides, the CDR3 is TGTGCCAGCAGGCGAGGGACAGGGGGTCAAAGGCAGTACTTC.

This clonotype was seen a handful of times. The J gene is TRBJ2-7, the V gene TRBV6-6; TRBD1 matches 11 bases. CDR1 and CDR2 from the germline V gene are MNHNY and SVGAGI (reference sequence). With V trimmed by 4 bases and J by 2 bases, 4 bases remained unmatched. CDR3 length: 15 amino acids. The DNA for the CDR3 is TGTGCCAGCAGTTCCGGGACAGGGGGTCCCTACGAGCAGTACTTC. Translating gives CASSSGTGGPYEQYF.

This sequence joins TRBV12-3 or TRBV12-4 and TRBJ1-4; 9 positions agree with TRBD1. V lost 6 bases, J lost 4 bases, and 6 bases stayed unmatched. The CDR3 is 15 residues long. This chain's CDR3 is CASSLRGQGNEKLFF. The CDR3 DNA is TGTGCCAGCAGCCTCCGGGGACAGGGTAATGAAAAACTGTTTTTT.

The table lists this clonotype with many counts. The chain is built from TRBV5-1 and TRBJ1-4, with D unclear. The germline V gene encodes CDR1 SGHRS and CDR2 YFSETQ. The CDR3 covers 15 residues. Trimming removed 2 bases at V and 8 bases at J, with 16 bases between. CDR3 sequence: CASSFSDTLPEKLFF. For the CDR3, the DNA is TGCGCCAGCAGCTTCTCCGACACCCTTCCGGAAAAACTGTTTTTT.

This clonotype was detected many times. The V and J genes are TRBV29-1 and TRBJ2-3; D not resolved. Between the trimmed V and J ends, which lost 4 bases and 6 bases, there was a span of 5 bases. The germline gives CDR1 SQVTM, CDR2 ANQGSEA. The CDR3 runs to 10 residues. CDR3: CSVAPDTQYF. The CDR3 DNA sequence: TGCAGCGTTGCCCCTGATACGCAGTATTTT.